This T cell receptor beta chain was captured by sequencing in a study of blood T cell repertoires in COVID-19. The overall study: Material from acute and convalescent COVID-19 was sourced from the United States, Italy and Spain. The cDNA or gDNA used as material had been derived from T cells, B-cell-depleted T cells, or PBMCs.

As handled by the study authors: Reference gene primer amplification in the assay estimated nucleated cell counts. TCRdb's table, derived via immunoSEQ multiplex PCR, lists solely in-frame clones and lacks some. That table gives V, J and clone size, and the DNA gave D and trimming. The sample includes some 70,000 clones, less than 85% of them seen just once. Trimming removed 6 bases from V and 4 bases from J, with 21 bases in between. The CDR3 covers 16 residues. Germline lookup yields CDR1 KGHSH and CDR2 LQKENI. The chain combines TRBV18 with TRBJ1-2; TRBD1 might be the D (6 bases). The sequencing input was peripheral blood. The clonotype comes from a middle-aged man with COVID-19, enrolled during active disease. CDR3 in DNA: TGTGCCAGCTCTGACGGACAGTTGGCCTCTGGCTATGGCTACACCTTC. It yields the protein CASSDGQLASGYGYTF.